The clone carrying this TCR beta chain came up a few times. The antigen is undetermined. Together with a sample-barcoded 5' primer, a J-beta primer mix was included in a second PCR lasting roughly 6 to 12 cycles. Every single cDNA molecule received a tag from a template-switch adaptor with 12 random nucleotides. Using its own MiXCR run on the 5' RACE reads, TCRdb lists one record per CDR3 protein. The table includes around 990,000 distinct CDR3 sequences, 35% to 45% detected once. The sample belongs to a study of blood T cells in healthy people across ages. Study-wide results and limits: Older individuals had lower TCR beta diversity per million T cells (the decline was roughly linear). There was a strong correlation between TCR beta diversity and naive T cell percentage. Unsorted PBMCs prevented conclusive naive versus antigen-experienced comparison.

Trimming took 0 bases from V and 2 from J; bases not matched to a gene: 4. Germline lookup yields CDR1 DFQATT and CDR2 SNEGSKA (reference sequence). The CDR3 covers 15 residues. The J gene is TRBJ1-2, the V gene TRBV20-1; 9 positions match TRBD1. What was sequenced was blood. The source of this sequence is a man aged 18 to 29 in good health. The CDR3 bases are TGCAGTGCTAGAGATGAGGGGACAGGGAACTATGGCTACACCTTC. Translating it yields CSARDEGTGNYGYTF.